This T cell receptor (beta chain) was profiled in a study of blood T cell repertoires in COVID-19. V was cut by 10 bases and J by 7 bases, with 20 bases left in between. Germline assignment: CDR1 MNHEY and CDR2 SVGAGI. The CDR3 loop spans 14 amino acids. Measured with immunoSEQ multiplex PCR; TCRdb has only the in-frame clones, and not every one. The sample holds 350,000 to 500,000 clones, approximately 90% seen once. Recruits, aged about 18 to 95 years, lived in 20 to 30 US areas. Shortly before study entry, within 2 weeks, exposed participants had met a COVID-19 case. This sequence was found in a woman aged 18-35 years who had been exposed to COVID-19. The chain carries TRBV6-5 and TRBJ1-5; D call uncertain. The specimen was PBMCs or T cells enriched from blood (not recorded which). The CDR3 DNA follows: TGTGCCACCAAAGGAGGCTCCACGGAGCAGCCCCAGCATTTT. The encoded protein is CATKGGSTEQPQHF.